This record concerns one T cell receptor beta chain sequence. Its cognate antigen is unknown. Template-switching 5'RACE yielded the TCR cDNA; a universal primer site and UMIs were added in the process. MiXCR, applied by TCRdb to the 5' RACE reads, yields one record per CDR3 protein. The sample lists a few hundred thousand distinct CDR3 sequences; approximately 12% were seen once. V lost 7 bases, J lost 0 bases, and 3 bases stayed unmatched. The germline V gene has CDR1 SNHLY and CDR2 FYNNEI. The CDR3 totals 14 residues. This sample was taken from a study of T cells after yellow fever vaccination. Study-wide results and limits: Weaker in magnitude, the secondary response showed a faster peak on day 5 versus 15. After the booster, roughly 96% of CD4 and around nine tenths of CD8 primary-response clones were re-detected.

The genes are TRBV2 and TRBJ1-3; 7 bases fit TRBD1. This specimen was CD4+ T cells sorted from PBMCs, taken 15 days after the yellow fever booster vaccination. The receptor's source is a man between 18 and 29 years old who received the YFV17D yellow fever vaccine. The CDR3: CASKRDSSGNTIYF. In DNA form, the CDR3 reads TGTGCCAGCAAACGGGACAGCTCTGGAAACACCATATATTTT.